One sample yielded the 10 T cell receptor beta chains listed below, sequenced in a study of T cells after yellow fever vaccination. TCRdb processed the 5' RACE reads anew with MiXCR; each CDR3 protein has one entry. The repertoire has under 300,000 distinct CDR3 sequences, around 13% of them found once; the top ten carry around 0.49%. The sequenced sample was CD4+ T cells sorted from PBMCs, obtained 45 days after the yellow fever booster vaccination. Every receptor here comes from a young man who received the YFV17D yellow fever vaccine.

The chain has TRBV5-1 and TRBJ1-1; possibly TRBD1 for D (6 bases). Trimming shortened V by 5 bases and J by 2 bases, and 16 bases separated the two germline ends. In germline, CDR1 is SGHRS, CDR2 YFSETQ. The CDR3 is made up of 15 amino acids. The CDR3 DNA sequence: TGCGCCAGCAGTGCGGACAGTTCGGGTAACACTGAAGCTTTCTTT. This encodes CASSADSSGNTEAFF.

The chain couples TRBV6-5 to TRBJ2-7; the D gene is possibly TRBD2 (5 bases). This CDR3 contains 16 residues. Per germline, CDR1 MNHEY and CDR2 SVGAGI. Trimming removed 0 bases from V and 4 bases from J, with 16 bases in between. The CDR3, as DNA: TGTGCCAGCAGTTACTCGACGTATAATCGGGGATACGAGCAGTACTTC. Its translation is CASSYSTYNRGYEQYF.

V gene TRBV20-1 combines with J gene TRBJ1-1; 8 bases line up with TRBD1. The junction had 10 bases not matched to a gene; V was cut back by 3 bases and J by 1 base. CDR1 and CDR2 from the germline V gene are DFQATT and SNEGSKA (reference sequence). The length of the CDR3 is 16 residues. Here the CDR3 DNA reads TGCAGTGCTAGCTCGATACCAGGACAGGGGAACACTGAAGCTTTCTTT. Translation gives CSASSIPGQGNTEAFF.

This clonotype was seen more than once but under ten times. The chain combines TRBV7-8 with TRBJ1-4; TRBD1 aligns across 9 bases. Germline values: CDR1 SGHVS, CDR2 FQNEAQ. Trimming took 4 bases from V and 10 from J; bases not matched to a gene: 7. The length of the CDR3 is 14 residues. The CDR3 DNA sequence: TGTGCCAGCAGCTCACCGGGACAGGGTGTAAAACTGTTTTTT. Amino acid sequence: CASSSPGQGVKLFF. Supplemented by reference TRBV7-8 and TRBJ1-4, the full variable domain reads GAGVSQSPRYKVAKRGQDVALRCDPISGHVSLFWYQQALGQGPEFLTYFQNEAQLDKSGLPSDRFFAERPEGSVSTLKIQRTQQEDSAVYLCASSSPGQGVKLFFGSGTQLSVL.

In its sample, this clonotype was seen a few times. The chain joins TRBV20-1 to TRBJ2-7; 7 bases align to TRBD1. The J segment lost 3 bases and the V segment lost 5 bases, leaving 10 bases of the junction unmatched. Germline CDR1 DFQATT, CDR2 SNEGSKA (reference sequence). The CDR3 loop spans 14 amino acids. CDR3 sequence reads: CSAAPGTAVYEQYF. CDR3 in DNA: TGCAGTGCTGCGCCCGGGACAGCCGTCTACGAGCAGTACTTC.

The chain carries TRBV12-3 or TRBV12-4 and TRBJ1-1; maybe TRBD1 (5 bases). Trimming removed 6 bases from V and 0 bases from J, with 17 bases in between. This CDR3 has 16 amino acids. For the CDR3, the DNA is TGTGCCAGCAGACTTTCCGGGGGGGGACTGAACACTGAAGCTTTCTTT. As protein: CASRLSGGGLNTEAFF.

The chain has TRBV9 and TRBJ2-5; D might be TRBD2 (6 bases). This CDR3 contains 16 residues. Germline values: CDR1 SGDLS, CDR2 YYNGEE. Trimming removed 4 bases at V and 2 bases at J, with 18 bases between. CDR3 protein: CASSPSGRTFQETQYF. The CDR3 DNA sequence: TGTGCCAGCAGCCCCTCAGGGAGGACGTTTCAAGAGACCCAGTACTTC.

This chain links TRBV7-8 with TRBJ2-3; possibly TRBD1 or TRBD2 for D (6 bases each). Trimming took off 5 bases at V and 3 bases at J, with 18 bases between the two ends. The CDR3 runs 16 residues. The germline CDR1 and CDR2 sequences are SGHVS and FQNEAQ. The CDR3 loop is CASSPGVSRGTDTQYF. Here the CDR3 DNA reads TGTGCCAGCAGCCCAGGGGTCAGCCGGGGGACAGATACGCAGTATTTT.

There are a few counts of this clonotype. The chain recombines TRBV5-1 with TRBJ2-1, with 10 bases that match TRBD2. Germline trimming cut 5 bases from V and 6 bases from J; bases unmatched to any gene: 8. The CDR3 runs 15 residues. CDR1 is SGHRS and CDR2 is YFSETQ in the germline V gene. CDR3 coding DNA: TGCGCCAGCAGTAGCCTAGCGGGAGTTGCCAATGAGCAGTTCTTC. This sequence encodes CASSSLAGVANEQFF.

This clonotype is a singleton in its sample. The chain joins TRBV4-3 to TRBJ2-1; 11 bases map to TRBD2. The junction had 9 bases not matched to a gene; V was cut back by 0 bases and J by 8 bases. This CDR3 region has 17 residues. Germline V gene data show CDR1 as LGHNA and CDR2 as YSLEER. The DNA for the CDR3 is TGCGCCAGCAGCCAAGATCGGGGGACTAGCGGAAAAGATGAGCAGTTCTTC. This translates into CASSQDRGTSGKDEQFF.